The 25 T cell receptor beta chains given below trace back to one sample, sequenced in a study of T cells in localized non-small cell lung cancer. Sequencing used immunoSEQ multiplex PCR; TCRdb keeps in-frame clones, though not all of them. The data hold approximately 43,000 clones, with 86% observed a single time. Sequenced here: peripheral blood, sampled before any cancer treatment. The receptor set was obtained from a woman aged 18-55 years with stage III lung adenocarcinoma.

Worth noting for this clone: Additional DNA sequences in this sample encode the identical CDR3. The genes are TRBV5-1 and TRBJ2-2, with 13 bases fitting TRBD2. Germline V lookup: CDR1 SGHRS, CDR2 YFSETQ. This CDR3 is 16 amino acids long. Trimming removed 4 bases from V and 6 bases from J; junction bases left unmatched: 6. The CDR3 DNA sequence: TGCGCCAGCAGCGAAACTAGCGGGGGGGCCCCCGGGGAGCTGTTTTTT. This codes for CASSETSGGAPGELFF.

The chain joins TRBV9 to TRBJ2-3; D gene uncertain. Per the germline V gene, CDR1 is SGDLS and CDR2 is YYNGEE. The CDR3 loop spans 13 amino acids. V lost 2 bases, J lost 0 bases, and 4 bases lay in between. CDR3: CASSVTSTDTQYF. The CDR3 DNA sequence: TGTGCCAGCAGCGTTACTAGCACAGATACGCAGTATTTT.

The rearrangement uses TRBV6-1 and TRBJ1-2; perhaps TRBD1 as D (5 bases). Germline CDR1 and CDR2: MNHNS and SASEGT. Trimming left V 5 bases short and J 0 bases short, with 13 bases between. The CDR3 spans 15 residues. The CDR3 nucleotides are TGTGCCAGCAGTTCCGGGACGGCGACTAACTATGGCTACACCTTC. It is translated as CASSSGTATNYGYTF.

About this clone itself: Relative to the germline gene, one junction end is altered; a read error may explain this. The DNA of the CDR3 is TGTGCCAGCAGTTACTCGGACAGCTCCATGGGCCCTTTT. It translates to CASSYSDSSMGPF. The chain uses TRBV6-6 and TRBJ1-1; a weak D match, TRBD1 (6 bases). The CDR3 sequence is 13 residues long. Germline-derived CDR1 and CDR2 are MNHNY and SVGAGI (reference sequence).

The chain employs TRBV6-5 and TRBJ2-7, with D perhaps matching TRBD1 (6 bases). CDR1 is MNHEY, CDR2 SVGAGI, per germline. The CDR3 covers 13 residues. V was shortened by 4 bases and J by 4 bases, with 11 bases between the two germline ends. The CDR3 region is CASSLDRRYEQYF. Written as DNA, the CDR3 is TGTGCCAGCAGTTTAGACAGGAGATACGAGCAGTACTTC.

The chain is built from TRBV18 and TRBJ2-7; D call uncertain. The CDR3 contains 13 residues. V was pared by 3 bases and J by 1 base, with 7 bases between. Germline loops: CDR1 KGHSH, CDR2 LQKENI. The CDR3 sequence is CASSPPSSYEQYF. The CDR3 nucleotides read TGTGCCAGCTCACCCCCATCGTCCTACGAGCAGTACTTC.

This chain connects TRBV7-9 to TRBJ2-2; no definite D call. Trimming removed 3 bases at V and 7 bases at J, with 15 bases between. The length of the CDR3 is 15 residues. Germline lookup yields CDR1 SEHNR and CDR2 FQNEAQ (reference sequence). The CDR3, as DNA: TGTGCCAGCAGCTTTGTCACCCCCTTTCGCGGGGAGCTGTTTTTT. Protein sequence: CASSFVTPFRGELFF.

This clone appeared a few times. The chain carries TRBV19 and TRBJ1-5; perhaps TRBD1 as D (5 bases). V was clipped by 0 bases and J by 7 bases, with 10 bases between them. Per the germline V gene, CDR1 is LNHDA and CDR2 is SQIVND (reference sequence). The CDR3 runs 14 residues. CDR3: CASSIERGRQPQHF. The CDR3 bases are TGTGCCAGTAGTATAGAACGGGGACGCCAGCCCCAGCATTTT.

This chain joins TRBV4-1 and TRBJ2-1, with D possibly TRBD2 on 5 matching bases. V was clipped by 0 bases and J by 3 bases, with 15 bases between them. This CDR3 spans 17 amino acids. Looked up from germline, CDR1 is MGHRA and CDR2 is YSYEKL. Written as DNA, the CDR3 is TGCGCCAGCAGCCAAGAATTCACGGGGTCGAACTACAATGAGCAGTTCTTC. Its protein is CASSQEFTGSNYNEQFF.

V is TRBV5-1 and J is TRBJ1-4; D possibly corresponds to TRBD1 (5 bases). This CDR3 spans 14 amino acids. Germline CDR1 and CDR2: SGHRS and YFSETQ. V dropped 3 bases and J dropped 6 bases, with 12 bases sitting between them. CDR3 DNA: TGCGCCAGCAGCTGGGGGACGGTGGATGAAAAACTGTTTTTT. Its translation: CASSWGTVDEKLFF.

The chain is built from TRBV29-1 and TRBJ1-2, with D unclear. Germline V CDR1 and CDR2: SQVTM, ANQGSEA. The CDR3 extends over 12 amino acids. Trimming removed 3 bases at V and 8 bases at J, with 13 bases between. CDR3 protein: CSVEPGFGGYTF. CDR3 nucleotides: TGCAGCGTTGAGCCTGGGTTTGGCGGCTACACCTTC.

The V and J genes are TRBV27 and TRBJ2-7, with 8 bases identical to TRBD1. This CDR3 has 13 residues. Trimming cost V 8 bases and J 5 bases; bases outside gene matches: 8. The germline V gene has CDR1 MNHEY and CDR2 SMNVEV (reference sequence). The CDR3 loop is CASGQGGKNEQYF. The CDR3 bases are TGTGCCAGCGGACAGGGAGGTAAGAACGAGCAGTACTTC.

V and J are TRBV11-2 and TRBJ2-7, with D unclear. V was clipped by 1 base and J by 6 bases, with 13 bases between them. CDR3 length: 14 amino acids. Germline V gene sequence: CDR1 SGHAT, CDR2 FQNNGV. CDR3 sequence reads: CASSLGVGPVEQYF. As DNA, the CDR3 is TGTGCCAGCAGCTTAGGGGTAGGCCCGGTCGAGCAGTACTTC.

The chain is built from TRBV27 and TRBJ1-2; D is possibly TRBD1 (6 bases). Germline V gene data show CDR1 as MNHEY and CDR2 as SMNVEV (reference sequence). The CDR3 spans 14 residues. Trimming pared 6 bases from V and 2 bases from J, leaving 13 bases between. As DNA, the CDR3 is TGTGCCAGCAGCCCCTGGGGGACAAACTATGGCTACACCTTC. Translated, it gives CASSPWGTNYGYTF.

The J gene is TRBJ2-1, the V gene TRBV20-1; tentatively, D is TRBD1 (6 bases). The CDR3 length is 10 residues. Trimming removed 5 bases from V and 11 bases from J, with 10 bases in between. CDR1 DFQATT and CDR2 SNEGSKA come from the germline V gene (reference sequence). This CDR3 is CSAGRDKQFF. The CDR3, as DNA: TGCAGTGCTGGCCGGGACAAGCAGTTCTTC.

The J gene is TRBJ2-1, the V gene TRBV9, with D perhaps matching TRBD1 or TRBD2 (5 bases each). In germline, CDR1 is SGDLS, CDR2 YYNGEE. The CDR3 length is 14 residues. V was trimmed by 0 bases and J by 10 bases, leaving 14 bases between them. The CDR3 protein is CASSVGTAREEQFF. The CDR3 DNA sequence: TGTGCCAGCAGCGTAGGAACAGCCAGGGAGGAGCAGTTCTTC.

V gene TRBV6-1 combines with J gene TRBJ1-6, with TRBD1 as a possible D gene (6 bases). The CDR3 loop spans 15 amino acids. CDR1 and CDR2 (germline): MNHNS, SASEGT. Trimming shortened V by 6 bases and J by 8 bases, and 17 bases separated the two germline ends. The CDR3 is CASRETPGDHSPLHF. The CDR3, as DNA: TGTGCCAGCAGAGAAACACCAGGGGACCATTCACCCCTCCACTTT.

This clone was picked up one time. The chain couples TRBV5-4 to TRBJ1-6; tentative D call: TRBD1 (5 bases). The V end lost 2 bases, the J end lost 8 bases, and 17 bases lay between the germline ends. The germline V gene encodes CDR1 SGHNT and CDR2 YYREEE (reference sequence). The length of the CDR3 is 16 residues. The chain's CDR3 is CASSLEGWQGDSPLHF. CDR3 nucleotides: TGTGCCAGCAGCTTAGAAGGCTGGCAGGGTGATTCACCCCTCCACTTT.

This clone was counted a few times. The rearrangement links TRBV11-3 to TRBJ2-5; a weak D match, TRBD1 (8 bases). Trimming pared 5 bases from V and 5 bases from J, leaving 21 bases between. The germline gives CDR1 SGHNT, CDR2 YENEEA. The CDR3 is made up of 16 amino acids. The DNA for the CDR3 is TGTGCCAGCAGCACCGGGAGGCCAGGGGGCAGGGAGACCCAGTACTTC. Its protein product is CASSTGRPGGRETQYF.

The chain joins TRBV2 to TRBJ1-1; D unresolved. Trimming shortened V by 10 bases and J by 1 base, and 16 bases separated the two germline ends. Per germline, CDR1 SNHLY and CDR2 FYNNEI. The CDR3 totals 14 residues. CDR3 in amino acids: CATASEGRNTEAFF. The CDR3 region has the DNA TGTGCCACCGCCTCAGAAGGTAGGAACACTGAAGCTTTCTTT. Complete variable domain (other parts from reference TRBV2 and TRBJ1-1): EPEVTQTPSHQVTQMGQEVILRCVPISNHLYFYWYRQILGQKVEFLVSFYNNEISEKSEIFDDQFSVERPDGSNFTLKIRSTKLEDSAMYFCATASEGRNTEAFFGQGTRLTVV.

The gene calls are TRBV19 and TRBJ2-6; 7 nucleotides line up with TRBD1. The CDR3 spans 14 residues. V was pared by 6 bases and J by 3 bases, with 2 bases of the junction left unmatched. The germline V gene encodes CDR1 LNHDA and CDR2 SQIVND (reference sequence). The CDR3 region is CASSDRVGANVLTF. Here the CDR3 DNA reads TGTGCCAGTAGCGACAGGGTTGGGGCCAACGTCCTGACTTTC.

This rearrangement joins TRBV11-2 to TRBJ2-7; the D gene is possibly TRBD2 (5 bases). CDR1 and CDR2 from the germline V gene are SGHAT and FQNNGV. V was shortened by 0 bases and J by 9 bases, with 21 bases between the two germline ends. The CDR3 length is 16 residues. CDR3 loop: CASSLEVASHLGGQYF. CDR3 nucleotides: TGTGCCAGCAGCTTAGAAGTGGCCAGCCATCTAGGAGGGCAGTACTTC.

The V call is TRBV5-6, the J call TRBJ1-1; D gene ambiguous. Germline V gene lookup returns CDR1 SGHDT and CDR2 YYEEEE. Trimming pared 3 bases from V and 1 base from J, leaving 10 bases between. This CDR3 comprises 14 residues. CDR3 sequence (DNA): TGTGCCAGCAGCTCATCCCCAGCGAACACTGAAGCTTTCTTT. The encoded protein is CASSSSPANTEAFF.

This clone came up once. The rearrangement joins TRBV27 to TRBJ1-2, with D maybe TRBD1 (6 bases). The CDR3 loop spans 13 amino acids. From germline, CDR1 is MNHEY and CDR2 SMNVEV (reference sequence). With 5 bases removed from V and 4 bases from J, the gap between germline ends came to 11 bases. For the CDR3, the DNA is TGTGCCAGCAGTAGGGGGTTGGGCTATGGCTACACCTTC. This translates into CASSRGLGYGYTF.

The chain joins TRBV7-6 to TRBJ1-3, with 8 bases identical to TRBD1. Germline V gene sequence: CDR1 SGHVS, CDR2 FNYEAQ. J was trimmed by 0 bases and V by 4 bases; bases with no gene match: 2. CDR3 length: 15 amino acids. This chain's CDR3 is CASSSTGGSGNTIYF. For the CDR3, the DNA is TGTGCCAGCAGCTCCACAGGGGGCTCTGGAAACACCATATATTTT.